This T cell receptor beta chain appears in the sequencing data of a study of cytomegalovirus exposure and HLA in healthy donors. The study's findings and limits: Fewer N-insertions (relative to the roughly 660-donor mean) were reportedly seen in an Asian-associated ancestry cluster in a later analysis. Specific recognition of CMV antigens was confirmed in vitro for a few chains (all CMV-associated).

The CDR3 sequence is 19 residues long. The ends lost 5 bases at V and 3 bases at J; junction bases unmatched: 16. Per the germline V gene, CDR1 is SEHNR and CDR2 is FQNEAQ (reference sequence). A remark on this clone: Its matching antigen is unknown.

PCR amplification relied on 60 Vbeta primers (plus 13 Jbeta primers). Data came from immunoSEQ multiplex PCR; TCRdb stores just in-frame clones and leaves some out. The data show about 160,000 clones, 86% seen once. The TCR sequence derives from a woman in her late teens or twenties in good health and CMV-seronegative. The genes are TRBV7-9 and TRBJ2-1; 10 nucleotides align to TRBD2. The sample consisted of PBMCs. The CDR3: CASSRTKILLAGSYNEQFF. The CDR3 nucleotides read TGTGCCAGCAGCCGAACGAAAATACTACTAGCGGGGAGCTACAATGAGCAGTTCTTC.